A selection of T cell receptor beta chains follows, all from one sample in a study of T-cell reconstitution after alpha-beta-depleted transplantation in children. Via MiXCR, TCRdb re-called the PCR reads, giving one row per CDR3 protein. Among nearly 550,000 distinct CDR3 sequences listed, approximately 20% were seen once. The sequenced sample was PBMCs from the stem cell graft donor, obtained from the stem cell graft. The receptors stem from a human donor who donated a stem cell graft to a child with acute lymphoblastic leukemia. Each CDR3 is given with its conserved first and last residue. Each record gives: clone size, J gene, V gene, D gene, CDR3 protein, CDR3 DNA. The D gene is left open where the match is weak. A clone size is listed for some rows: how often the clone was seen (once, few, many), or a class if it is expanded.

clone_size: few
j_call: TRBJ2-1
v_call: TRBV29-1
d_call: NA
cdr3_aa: CSVLDSAYNEQFF
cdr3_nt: TGCAGCGTCCTGGACTCCGCTTACAATGAGCAGTTCTTC

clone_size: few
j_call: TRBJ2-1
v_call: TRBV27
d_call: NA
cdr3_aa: CASSLSWGGGSYNEQFF
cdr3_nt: TGTGCCAGCAGTTTATCGTGGGGGGGCGGGTCCTACAATGAGCAGTTCTTC

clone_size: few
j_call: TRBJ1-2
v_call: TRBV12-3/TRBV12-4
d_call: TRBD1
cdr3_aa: CASSPPTGISYGYTF
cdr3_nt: TGTGCCAGCAGTCCCCCGACAGGGATAAGCTATGGCTACACCTTC

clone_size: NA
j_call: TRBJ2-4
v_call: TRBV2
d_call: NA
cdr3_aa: CASSSDPAKNIQYF
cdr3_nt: TGTGCCAGCAGTTCTGACCCAGCAAAAAACATTCAGTACTTC

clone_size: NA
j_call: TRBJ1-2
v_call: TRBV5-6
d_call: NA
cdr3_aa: CASSLVRVEGYTF
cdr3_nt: TGTGCCAGCAGCTTGGTCAGGGTAGAAGGCTACACCTTC

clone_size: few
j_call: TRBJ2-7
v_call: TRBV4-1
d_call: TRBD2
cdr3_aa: CASSHDLLAGNSYEQYF
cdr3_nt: TGCGCCAGCAGCCATGATCTTCTAGCGGGGAACTCCTACGAGCAGTACTTC

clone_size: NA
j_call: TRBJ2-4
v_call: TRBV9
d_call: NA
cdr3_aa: CASSAPLEENIQYF
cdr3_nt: TGTGCCAGCAGCGCCCCTTTGGAGGAAAACATTCAGTACTTC

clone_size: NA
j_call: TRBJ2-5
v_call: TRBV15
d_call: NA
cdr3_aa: CATSGRLAHQETQYF
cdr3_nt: TGTGCCACCAGCGGCCGATTAGCGCACCAAGAGACCCAGTACTTC

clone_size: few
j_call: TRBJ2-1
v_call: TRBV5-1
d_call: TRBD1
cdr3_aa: CASNDKGQYYNEQFF
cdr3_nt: TGCGCCAGCAATGATAAGGGACAGTACTACAATGAGCAGTTCTTC

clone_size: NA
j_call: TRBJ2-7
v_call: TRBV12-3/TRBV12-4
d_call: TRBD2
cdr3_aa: CASSLGLAGAANEQYF
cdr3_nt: TGTGCCAGCAGTTTGGGACTAGCGGGAGCGGCAAACGAGCAGTACTTC

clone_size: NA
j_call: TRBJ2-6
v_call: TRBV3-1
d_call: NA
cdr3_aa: CASSQVLFSGANVLTF
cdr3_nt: TGTGCCAGCAGCCAAGTTTTATTCTCTGGGGCCAACGTCCTGACTTTC

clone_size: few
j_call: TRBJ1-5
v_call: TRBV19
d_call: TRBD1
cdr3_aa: CASRDRRSNQPQHF
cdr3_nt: TGTGCCAGTAGGGACAGGCGGAGCAATCAGCCCCAGCATTTT

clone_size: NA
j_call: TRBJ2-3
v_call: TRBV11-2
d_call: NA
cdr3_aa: CASSLMAGGSTDTQYF
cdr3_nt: TGTGCCAGCAGCTTGATGGCAGGGGGGAGCACAGATACGCAGTATTTT

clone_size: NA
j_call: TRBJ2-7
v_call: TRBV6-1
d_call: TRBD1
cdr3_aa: CASSTPGQFSYEQYF
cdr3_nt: TGTGCCAGCAGCACGCCGGGACAGTTCTCCTACGAGCAGTACTTC

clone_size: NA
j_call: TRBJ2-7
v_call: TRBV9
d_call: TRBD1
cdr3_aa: CASSGDRSYEQYF
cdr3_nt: TGTGCCAGCAGCGGGGACAGATCTTACGAGCAGTACTTC

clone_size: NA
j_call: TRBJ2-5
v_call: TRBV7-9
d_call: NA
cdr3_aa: CASSLDPAAPQETQYF
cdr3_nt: TGTGCCAGCAGCTTAGACCCAGCCGCCCCCCAAGAGACCCAGTACTTC